Below, 25 T cell receptor beta chains from the same sample are listed, as sequenced in a study of cytomegalovirus exposure and HLA in healthy donors (dated by TCRdb to about 2017). Receptor amplification or capture employed the immunoSEQ multiplex PCR assay. The multiplex PCR relied on a mix of 60 forward primers for TCR Vbeta segments and 13 reverse primers for TCR Jbeta segments. TCRdb mirrors the immuneACCESS table, restricted to in-frame sequences. Some clones are absent from its copies; in checked studies, under half trace to an unresolved V gene, and the reason for the others is unknown. The sample records more than 85,000 clones, just over 75% of which are singletons. The ten largest clones add up to roughly an eighth of the sample. Source material: PBMCs. All receptors derive from a man aged 25 to 40 in good health and CMV-seropositive.

The chain recombines TRBV6-5 with TRBJ2-1, with 7 bases matching TRBD2. The junction had 3 bases not matched to a gene; V was cut back by 2 bases and J by 8 bases. The length of the CDR3 is 13 residues. Germline CDR1 is MNHEY and CDR2 is SVGAGI. Written as DNA, the CDR3 is TGTGCCAGCAGTTACAGCGGGGTCTATGAGCAGTTCTTC. Translating it yields CASSYSGVYEQFF.

The chain employs TRBV2 and TRBJ2-5, with TRBD1 matching 9 bases. Losses at the gene ends were 5 bases for V and 1 base for J; bases not matched to a gene: 8. This CDR3 comprises 16 residues. Germline V CDR1 and CDR2: SNHLY, FYNNEI. The CDR3 sequence: CASSPGQGLGQETQYF. CDR3 DNA sequence: TGTGCCAGCAGTCCCGGACAGGGGTTGGGCCAAGAGACCCAGTACTTC.

This chain connects TRBV5-4 to TRBJ2-5; 7 nucleotides agree with TRBD2. With 0 bases clipped from V and 2 bases from J, the junction kept 10 bases outside the gene matches. The CDR3 is 17 amino acids. Germline CDR1 is SGHNT and CDR2 is YYREEE (reference sequence). CDR3 residues: CASSLEEVAGHQETQYF. As DNA, the CDR3 is TGTGCCAGCAGCTTGGAGGAGGTAGCGGGCCATCAAGAGACCCAGTACTTC.

J is TRBJ2-7 and V is TRBV6-5, with 10 bases matching TRBD1. V lost 5 bases, J lost 2 bases, and 3 bases stayed unmatched. Looked up from germline, CDR1 is MNHEY and CDR2 is SVGAGI. The CDR3 is made up of 14 amino acids. The CDR3 DNA is TGTGCCAGCAGTCTGGGACAGGGGCCCTACGAGCAGTACTTC. Translating gives CASSLGQGPYEQYF.

The chain links TRBV27 to TRBJ2-7; TRBD1 matches at 7 bases. The CDR3 is made up of 13 amino acids. Germline loops: CDR1 MNHEY, CDR2 SMNVEV (reference sequence). V dropped 6 bases and J dropped 3; count of bases not matched to a gene: 5. The CDR3 is CASSKTGFYEQYF. The CDR3 region has the DNA TGTGCCAGCAGCAAGACAGGGTTCTACGAGCAGTACTTC.

This clone has only one observation. The chain joins TRBV6-5 to TRBJ2-7; the D gene is possibly TRBD1 (6 bases). CDR1 and CDR2 from the germline V gene are MNHEY and SVGAGI. This CDR3 comprises 15 residues. V was clipped by 2 bases and J by 4 bases, with 15 bases between them. The CDR3 DNA is TGTGCCAGCAGTTACCGGGACAACCAAGGGTACGAGCAGTACTTC. It translates to CASSYRDNQGYEQYF.

This chain links TRBV25-1 with TRBJ2-2; no firm D call. V lost 6 bases and J 1 base, leaving 6 bases between the germline ends. The CDR3 loop spans 13 amino acids. Germline V gives CDR1 MGHDK, CDR2 SYGVNS. The CDR3 loop reads CASRELNTGELFF. The CDR3 DNA reads TGTGCCAGCAGGGAACTGAACACCGGGGAGCTGTTTTTT.

Here the CDR3 reads CATSLRQPRSYEQYF. Written as DNA, the CDR3 is TGTGCCACCAGCTTGCGTCAACCCCGCTCCTACGAGCAGTACTTC. This chain links TRBV15 with TRBJ2-7; D unresolved. V was pared by 5 bases and J by 0 bases, with 14 bases between. This CDR3 comprises 15 residues. Germline CDR1 is LNHNV and CDR2 is YYDKDF (reference sequence).

The gene calls are TRBV11-2 and TRBJ2-1; TRBD2 matches 7 bases. V lost 10 bases and J lost 2; bases outside the gene matches: 8. The CDR3 is 14 amino acids. Germline V gives CDR1 SGHAT, CDR2 FQNNGV. For the CDR3, the DNA is TGTGCCACCCAACCGGGGGGTCCCTACAATGAGCAGTTCTTC. It is translated as CATQPGGPYNEQFF.

This clone has more than one count but fewer than ten. The rearrangement joins TRBV7-3 to TRBJ2-3; TRBD2 matches at 14 bases. Germline assignment: CDR1 SGHTA and CDR2 FQGTGA. The CDR3 is made up of 16 amino acids. V lost 4 bases, J lost 6 bases, and 6 bases stayed unmatched. CDR3 sequence reads: CASSSGLAGGGDTQYF. The CDR3 DNA is TGTGCCAGCAGCTCAGGACTAGCGGGGGGAGGGGATACGCAGTATTTT.

V is TRBV29-1 and J is TRBJ2-5; 7 nucleotides line up with TRBD2. This CDR3 comprises 14 residues. With 0 bases clipped from V and 7 bases from J, the junction kept 8 bases outside the gene matches. Germline V CDR1 and CDR2: SQVTM, ANQGSEA. The CDR3 bases are TGCAGCGTTGAAGATTCAGGGAGGGATGGGACCCAGTACTTC. Translating it yields CSVEDSGRDGTQYF.

Comments on this clone: The germline gene is not matched at one end of the junction; a read error may be the cause. The chain has TRBV7-7 and TRBJ2-1, with a possible D match to TRBD2 (5 bases). The CDR3 is 13 residues long. Germline CDR1 and CDR2: SSHAT and FNYEAQ (reference sequence). The CDR3 spells CASSVTSIHEQFF. Written as DNA, the CDR3 is TGTGCTAGCAGCGTTACTAGTATCCATGAGCAGTTCTTC.

The chain carries TRBV7-8 and TRBJ1-5, with D perhaps matching TRBD1 (6 bases). Trimming cost V 2 bases and J 3 bases, with 14 bases left between them. CDR1 and CDR2 (germline): SGHVS, FQNEAQ. The CDR3 is 16 amino acids. As DNA, the CDR3 is TGTGCCAGCAGCTTACTGGCCAGGGGTTACAATCAGCCCCAGCATTTT. Its protein product is CASSLLARGYNQPQHF.

The chain recombines TRBV28 with TRBJ2-7; tentatively, D is TRBD1 (5 bases). This CDR3 is built from 13 residues. Germline V gene data show CDR1 as MDHEN and CDR2 as SYDVKM. Trimming stripped 4 bases from V and 7 bases from J, with 14 bases between. CDR3 residues: CASSSHQPGEQYF. DNA of the CDR3: TGTGCCAGCAGTTCTCACCAACCAGGGGAGCAGTACTTC.

This chain uses TRBV7-2 with TRBJ1-2, with 7 bases fitting TRBD1. J gave up 1 base and V 4 bases, and 6 bases lay outside the gene matches. Per the germline V gene, CDR1 is SGHTA and CDR2 is FQGNSA. The CDR3 has 15 residues. The CDR3 region has the DNA TGTGCCAGCAGCTCGAGGGGACAGTTTAACTATGGCTACACCTTC. It translates to CASSSRGQFNYGYTF.

This chain joins TRBV28 and TRBJ1-3; TRBD1 matches 8 bases. V lost 3 bases, J lost 4 bases, and 2 bases stayed unmatched. Germline CDR1 is MDHEN and CDR2 is SYDVKM. This CDR3 region has 14 residues. CDR3 nucleotides: TGTGCCAGCAGTTTGGACAGGGCCGGAAACACCATATATTTT. Translated, it gives CASSLDRAGNTIYF.

This rearrangement joins TRBV7-9 to TRBJ2-7; 8 positions match TRBD2. CDR1 is SEHNR and CDR2 is FQNEAQ in the germline V gene (reference sequence). The CDR3 is made up of 16 amino acids. The trim removed 0 bases at V and 5 bases at J, leaving 9 bases unmatched. The CDR3 loop is CASSLAPGGYVDEQYF. The CDR3 DNA sequence: TGTGCCAGCAGCTTAGCCCCGGGGGGGTACGTCGACGAGCAGTACTTC.

V and J are TRBV2 and TRBJ2-5, with TRBD2 matching over 12 bases. CDR1 is SNHLY and CDR2 is FYNNEI in the germline V gene. Losses at the gene ends were 4 bases for V and 0 bases for J; bases not matched to a gene: 9. CDR3 length: 18 residues. The CDR3 region has the DNA TGTGCCAGCAGTGTTCCTGTCACTAGCGGGGGGAACCAAGAGACCCAGTACTTC. Translation: CASSVPVTSGGNQETQYF.

This clone was seen more than once but under ten times. The genes are TRBV7-2 and TRBJ1-5; D unresolved. The CDR3 has 15 residues. The V end lost 4 bases, the J end lost 6 bases, and 16 bases lay between the germline ends. Germline loops: CDR1 SGHTA, CDR2 FQGNSA. The CDR3 loop reads CASSSGMGGLQPQHF. CDR3 sequence (DNA): TGTGCCAGCAGCTCGGGGATGGGAGGTCTTCAGCCCCAGCATTTT.

The chain joins TRBV6-4 to TRBJ1-1, with D hard to call. The germline V gene encodes CDR1 MRHNA and CDR2 SNTAGT. The CDR3 is made up of 16 amino acids. V was clipped by 2 bases and J by 1 base, with 14 bases between them. CDR3 DNA sequence: TGTGCCAGCAGTGACCCGAGGGCCGAGAAGAACACTGAAGCTTTCTTT. Protein: CASSDPRAEKNTEAFF.

This chain links TRBV9 with TRBJ1-3; 8 bases align to TRBD1. CDR1 and CDR2 from the germline V gene are SGDLS and YYNGEE. The length of the CDR3 is 17 residues. With V trimmed by 4 bases and J by 0 bases, 9 bases remained unmatched. CDR3 nucleotide sequence: TGTGCCAGCAGCACTGGAGGGACAGGTGACTCTGGAAACACCATATATTTT. This codes for CASSTGGTGDSGNTIYF. Combining the CDR3 with reference TRBV9 and TRBJ1-3 gives the whole variable domain DSGVTQTPKHLITATGQRVTLRCSPRSGDLSVYWYQQSLDQGLQFLIQYYNGEERAKGNILERFSAQQFPDLHSELNLSSLELGDSALYFCASSTGGTGDSGNTIYFGEGSWLTVV.

The rearrangement links TRBV27 to TRBJ1-5; TRBD1 might be the D (5 bases). CDR1 and CDR2 from the germline V gene are MNHEY and SMNVEV (reference sequence). The CDR3 has 17 amino acids. V gave up 3 bases and J gave up 4 bases, with 19 bases separating them. The CDR3 spells CASSFGDSGGSNQPQHF. CDR3 coding DNA: TGTGCCAGCAGTTTCGGCGACAGTGGGGGGTCTAATCAGCCCCAGCATTTT.

This rearrangement joins TRBV27 to TRBJ1-5, with 9 bases lining up with TRBD1. CDR1 is MNHEY and CDR2 is SMNVEV in the germline V gene (reference sequence). The V segment lost 5 bases and the J segment 6 bases; nucleotides outside the gene matches: 8. This CDR3 region has 15 residues. The chain's CDR3 is CASSPGTGLAQPQHF. CDR3 nucleotides: TGTGCCAGCAGTCCCGGGACAGGGCTGGCTCAGCCCCAGCATTTT.

V and J are TRBV7-2 and TRBJ2-7; 10 nucleotides match TRBD1. The CDR3 has 13 amino acids. Germline CDR1 is SGHTA and CDR2 is FQGNSA. The J segment lost 3 bases and the V segment lost 7 bases, leaving 3 bases of the junction unmatched. CDR3 residues: CASTGQGLYEQYF. The CDR3 DNA reads TGTGCCAGCACGGGACAGGGGCTCTACGAGCAGTACTTC.

The chain links TRBV10-3 to TRBJ2-5, with D perhaps TRBD2 (6 bases). The CDR3 sequence is 18 residues long. Germline values: CDR1 ENHRY, CDR2 SYGVKD. The ends were cut back, 4 bases at V and 4 bases at J, with 25 bases in the middle. The CDR3 spells CAISARLGVGRDRETQYF. CDR3 DNA sequence: TGTGCCATCAGTGCTCGACTAGGAGTTGGTAGAGATCGAGAGACCCAGTACTTC.